The next 30 T cell receptor beta chains were all read from a single sample in a study of blood T cell repertoires in COVID-19. Method: immunoSEQ multiplex PCR; TCRdb's copy keeps in-frame clones and lacks some. Altogether 400,000 or so clones are present, more than 85% being singletons, with the ten largest covering 2.5% to 3.5%. The sequenced material came from peripheral blood. The receptors were sampled from a human donor in a cohort sampled during active COVID-19.

V usage is TRBV10-1 and J usage is TRBJ2-5; TRBD2 is a possible D gene (5 bases). The V end lost 2 bases, the J end lost 2 bases, and 18 bases lay between the germline ends. This CDR3 contains 17 residues. The germline V gene encodes CDR1 WNHNN and CDR2 SYGVQD (reference sequence). CDR3 sequence: CASSEPGAGRLQETQYF. CDR3 in DNA: TGCGCCAGCAGTGAGCCCGGCGCTGGCAGACTACAAGAGACCCAGTACTTC.

The chain links TRBV5-4 to TRBJ2-3; the match to TRBD2 covers 7 bases. Per germline, CDR1 SGHNT and CDR2 YYREEE (reference sequence). The V segment lost 4 bases and the J segment 1 base; nucleotides outside the gene matches: 9. CDR3 length equals 16 residues. CDR3 protein: CASSGGGLDGTDTQYF. The DNA of the CDR3 is TGTGCCAGCAGCGGGGGGGGATTAGACGGCACAGATACGCAGTATTTT.

The V call is TRBV7-2, the J call TRBJ2-1, with 12 nucleotides matching TRBD2. Germline CDR1 reads SGHTA; CDR2 reads FQGNSA. With 8 bases clipped from V and 9 bases from J, the junction kept 8 bases outside the gene matches. The CDR3 sequence is 14 residues long. DNA of the CDR3: TGTGCCAGCGGCACTAGCGGGGGGTTCGGTGAGCAGTTCTTC. This gives the protein CASGTSGGFGEQFF.

The gene calls are TRBV7-9 and TRBJ1-4; D gene unclear. The CDR3 has 16 residues. V lost 4 bases and J 8 bases, leaving 20 bases between the germline ends. Germline assignment: CDR1 SEHNR and CDR2 FQNEAQ (reference sequence). CDR3 amino acids: CASSSDQPGVGEKLFF. CDR3 DNA sequence: TGTGCCAGCAGCTCCGACCAGCCCGGGGTAGGAGAAAAACTGTTTTTT.

The V gene is TRBV5-1, the J gene TRBJ2-2, with 8 bases identical to TRBD2. The V gene's germline CDR1 is SGHRS and CDR2 YFSETQ. J lost 0 bases, V lost 4 bases, and 2 bases had no gene match. The CDR3 has 15 amino acids. In DNA, the CDR3 is TGCGCCAGCAGCCCGGGACTAGCGAACACCGGGGAGCTGTTTTTT. Protein: CASSPGLANTGELFF.

The V call is TRBV18, the J call TRBJ1-5; 8 bases match TRBD1. V gave up 6 bases and J gave up 7 bases; unmatched junction bases: 8. The germline V gene encodes CDR1 KGHSH and CDR2 LQKENI. There are 14 residues in the CDR3. The chain's CDR3 is CASSFGQGGQPQHF. CDR3 DNA sequence: TGTGCCAGCTCTTTCGGACAGGGCGGGCAGCCCCAGCATTTT.

Note on this clone: Other nucleotide sequences from this sample produce the same CDR3. V and J are TRBV5-1 and TRBJ2-3; D remains ambiguous. The CDR3 loop spans 14 amino acids. Deletions cut 2 bases from V and 0 bases from J, with 7 bases between. The germline V gene has CDR1 SGHRS and CDR2 YFSETQ. The CDR3 protein is CASSLQSSTDTQYF. CDR3 coding DNA: TGCGCCAGCAGCTTACAGAGTAGCACAGATACGCAGTATTTT.

This rearrangement joins TRBV7-2 to TRBJ2-7; TRBD2 matches at 9 bases. From germline, CDR1 is SGHTA and CDR2 FQGNSA. After removal of 1 base from V and 1 base from J, the junction contained 11 bases not matched to a gene. CDR3 length: 18 amino acids. The CDR3 region has the DNA TGTGCCAGCAGCTTAGGTCCGAGCGGGAGGACCGTATCCTACGAGCAGTACTTC. Translated: CASSLGPSGRTVSYEQYF.

This clone was observed once. The genes are TRBV7-2 and TRBJ2-5; D call uncertain. V was shortened by 1 base and J by 2 bases, with 11 bases between the two germline ends. The CDR3 runs to 15 residues. The germline V gene encodes CDR1 SGHTA and CDR2 FQGNSA. The CDR3 DNA reads TGTGCCAGCAGCTTAGGTTCAGGTGGACAAGAGACCCAGTACTTC. Translating it yields CASSLGSGGQETQYF.

This clone came up a few times. V gene TRBV7-8 combines with J gene TRBJ1-4, with TRBD1 matching over 9 bases. Trimming took 4 bases from V and 8 from J; bases not matched to a gene: 5. CDR3 length: 14 amino acids. Looked up from germline, CDR1 is SGHVS and CDR2 is FQNEAQ. CDR3 protein: CASSSTGGEEKLFF. In DNA form, the CDR3 reads TGTGCCAGCAGCTCGACAGGGGGAGAGGAAAAACTGTTTTTT.

This clone was observed a single time. This chain joins TRBV27 and TRBJ1-1; 8 bases fit TRBD1. The V segment lost 6 bases and the J segment 4 bases; nucleotides outside the gene matches: 10. The CDR3 runs to 15 residues. Per germline, CDR1 MNHEY and CDR2 SMNVEV (reference sequence). The CDR3 region is CASSPMDREGTEAFF. Written as DNA, the CDR3 is TGTGCCAGCAGCCCAATGGACAGGGAGGGCACTGAAGCTTTCTTT.

The chain is built from TRBV5-1 and TRBJ2-3, with 8 bases fitting TRBD2. The CDR3 contains 15 residues. Unmatched junction bases numbered 3, after V lost 1 base and J lost 2 bases. Germline V gives CDR1 SGHRS, CDR2 YFSETQ. The CDR3, as DNA: TGCGCCAGCAGCTTGAGGCGGGAGGCCACAGATACGCAGTATTTT. As protein: CASSLRREATDTQYF.

The chain is built from TRBV3-1 (or the pseudogene TRBV3-2) and TRBJ1-5; TRBD1 is a possible D gene (5 bases). Trimming cost V 1 base and J 4 bases, with 11 bases left between them. Per germline, CDR1 LGHDT and CDR2 YNNKEL (reference sequence). This CDR3 spans 15 amino acids. CDR3 protein: CASSQVTGLNQPQHF. The CDR3 bases are TGTGCCAGCAGCCAAGTTACAGGCTTGAATCAGCCCCAGCATTTT.

The chain uses TRBV19 and TRBJ1-3; no clear D. This CDR3 spans 17 amino acids. Trimming took off 3 bases at V and 0 bases at J, with 15 bases between the two ends. Germline CDR1 reads LNHDA; CDR2 reads SQIVND (reference sequence). The CDR3 region has the DNA TGTGCCAGTAGTATCCCGACCTCCCCTAGCTCTGGAAACACCATATATTTT. Its translation is CASSIPTSPSSGNTIYF.

This chain connects TRBV6-5 to TRBJ1-1; 11 bases match TRBD1. The CDR3 covers 15 residues. CDR1 is MNHEY and CDR2 is SVGAGI in the germline V gene. Trimming took 3 bases from V and 6 from J; bases not matched to a gene: 6. The DNA for the CDR3 is TGTGCCAGCAGTTATCGGACAGGGGGCATCGCTGAAGCTTTCTTT. It encodes CASSYRTGGIAEAFF.

The chain links TRBV10-3 to TRBJ2-5; D may be TRBD2 (5 bases). Per the germline V gene, CDR1 is ENHRY and CDR2 is SYGVKD. The CDR3 sequence is 14 residues long. V shed 6 bases and J shed 2 bases, with 13 bases lying between them. CDR3 coding DNA: TGTGCCATCAGATCTGGACTTACTCAAGAGACCCAGTACTTC. This gives the protein CAIRSGLTQETQYF.

This chain connects TRBV5-1 to TRBJ2-2, with 9 bases lining up with TRBD2. The CDR3 contains 15 residues. Unmatched junction bases numbered 7, after V lost 4 bases and J lost 6 bases. Looked up from germline, CDR1 is SGHRS and CDR2 is YFSETQ. CDR3 in amino acids: CASSLSGSGAGELFF. The CDR3 coding sequence is TGCGCCAGCAGCCTTAGCGGGAGCGGGGCCGGGGAGCTGTTTTTT.

This chain uses TRBV20-1 with TRBJ1-2; D unresolved. The CDR3 is made up of 14 amino acids. The germline V and J ends were trimmed by 3 bases and 1 base, with 12 bases remaining between them. The germline CDR1 and CDR2 sequences are DFQATT and SNEGSKA (reference sequence). The chain's CDR3 is CSASGVSDNYGYTF. The CDR3 nucleotides read TGCAGTGCTAGTGGGGTCAGCGATAACTATGGCTACACCTTC.

The CDR3 is CASSPYPGTINNEQFF. The CDR3 DNA reads as TGTGCCAGCAGTCCCTACCCAGGGACTATCAACAATGAGCAGTTCTTC. V and J are TRBV27 and TRBJ2-1, with 7 bases matching TRBD2. CDR3 length: 16 residues. CDR1 is MNHEY and CDR2 is SMNVEV in the germline V gene (reference sequence). The trim removed 5 bases at V and 5 bases at J, leaving 12 bases unmatched.

CDR3 protein: CATHRDLGTEAFF. The CDR3 nucleotides are TGTGCCACTCACAGGGATTTAGGCACTGAAGCTTTCTTT. This chain connects TRBV28 to TRBJ1-1; D is perhaps TRBD1 (6 bases). This CDR3 spans 13 amino acids. Per germline, CDR1 MDHEN and CDR2 SYDVKM. Trimming removed 10 bases at V and 4 bases at J, with 16 bases between. The whole variable domain, remainder taken from reference TRBV28 and TRBJ1-1, is DVKVTQSSRYLVKRTGEKVFLECVQDMDHENMFWYRQDPGLGLRLIYFSYDVKMKEKGDIPEGYSVSREKKERFSLILESASTNQTSMYLCATHRDLGTEAFFGQGTRLTVV.

The chain is built from TRBV7-3 and TRBJ2-7; TRBD2 might be the D (6 bases). This CDR3 is 11 amino acids long. The V end lost 2 bases, the J end lost 12 bases, and 11 bases lay between the germline ends. Per germline, CDR1 SGHTA and CDR2 FQGTGA. DNA for the CDR3: TGTGCCAGCAGCTTAGGGGGGATAGCGTACTTC. Amino acid sequence: CASSLGGIAYF.

The chain employs TRBV29-1 and TRBJ2-1, with 7 bases matching TRBD2. J lost 4 bases, V lost 3 bases, and 3 bases had no gene match. The length of the CDR3 is 13 residues. CDR1 is SQVTM, CDR2 ANQGSEA, per germline. The chain's CDR3 is CSVEAGEYNEQFF. CDR3 DNA sequence: TGCAGCGTTGAGGCGGGGGAGTACAATGAGCAGTTCTTC.

V and J are TRBV2 and TRBJ2-3, with 8 bases fitting TRBD2. The CDR3 has 14 amino acids. The germline V gene has CDR1 SNHLY and CDR2 FYNNEI. J lost 2 bases, V lost 10 bases, and 8 bases had no gene match. In DNA form, the CDR3 reads TGTGCCATCTCCCAGCGGGGGTCCACAGATACGCAGTATTTT. It encodes CAISQRGSTDTQYF.

The genes are TRBV6-1 and TRBJ1-2; D gene uncertain. Germline V gene sequence: CDR1 MNHNS, CDR2 SASEGT. This CDR3 spans 14 amino acids. V shed 2 bases and J shed 2 bases, with 9 bases lying between them. The CDR3 DNA is TGTGCCAGCAGTGAATTTTCCAGAAACTATGGCTACACCTTC. It yields the protein CASSEFSRNYGYTF.

This clone was recorded once. CDR3 sequence reads: CASSLGGNTEAFF. CDR3 sequence (DNA): TGTGCCAGCAGTTTGGGGGGGAACACTGAAGCTTTCTTT. The chain has TRBV27 and TRBJ1-1, with D perhaps TRBD1 (5 bases). Trimming removed 3 bases from V and 1 base from J, with 6 bases in between. From germline, CDR1 is MNHEY and CDR2 SMNVEV (reference sequence). The length of the CDR3 is 13 residues.

The rearrangement links TRBV6-5 to TRBJ1-6; no firm D call. The V and J ends lost 5 bases and 8 bases respectively, with 10 bases between them. There are 13 residues in the CDR3. The germline gives CDR1 MNHEY, CDR2 SVGAGI. The DNA for the CDR3 is TGTGCCAGCAGTCGGGGTAAAGATTCACCCCTCCACTTT. Amino acid sequence: CASSRGKDSPLHF.

This chain joins TRBV2 and TRBJ2-7; D gene uncertain. CDR1 and CDR2 (germline): SNHLY, FYNNEI. The V gene lost 3 bases and the J gene lost 7 bases, with 19 bases spanning the gap. The CDR3 length is 15 residues. CDR3 in amino acids: CASSDHLGPSGEQYF. DNA of the CDR3: TGTGCCAGCAGTGACCACCTCGGCCCCTCCGGGGAGCAGTACTTC. The full variable domain, in which reference TRBV2 and TRBJ2-7 provide the parts outside the CDR3, is EPEVTQTPSHQVTQMGQEVILRCVPISNHLYFYWYRQILGQKVEFLVSFYNNEISEKSEIFDDQFSVERPDGSNFTLKIRSTKLEDSAMYFCASSDHLGPSGEQYFGPGTRLTVT.

CDR3 sequence reads: CASRPGWQGEAFF. The CDR3 nucleotides read TGTGCCAGCAGACCTGGCTGGCAGGGTGAAGCTTTCTTT. The genes are TRBV6-5 and TRBJ1-1; D perhaps matches TRBD1 (5 bases). Germline loops: CDR1 MNHEY, CDR2 SVGAGI. Trimming removed 6 bases at V and 7 bases at J, with 15 bases between. This CDR3 region has 13 residues.

The chain employs TRBV7-2 and TRBJ1-1; unclear D gene. The CDR3 has 13 residues. Germline values: CDR1 SGHTA, CDR2 FQGNSA. V lost 2 bases and J 1 base, leaving 5 bases between the germline ends. The CDR3 spells CASSLLGNTEAFF. CDR3 sequence (DNA): TGTGCCAGCAGCTTACTAGGGAACACTGAAGCTTTCTTT. Variable domain in full (rest from reference TRBV7-2 and TRBJ1-1): GAGVSQSPSNKVTEKGKDVELRCDPISGHTALYWYRQSLGQGLEFLIYFQGNSAPDKSGLPSDRFSAERTGGSVSTLTIQRTQQEDSAVYLCASSLLGNTEAFFGQGTRLTVV.

The V call is TRBV15, the J call TRBJ1-1; no reliable D call. CDR3 length: 14 amino acids. With 8 bases removed from V and 2 bases from J, the gap between germline ends came to 15 bases. The V gene's germline CDR1 is LNHNV and CDR2 YYDKDF (reference sequence). The CDR3 DNA is TGTGCCACCCAAGCCCAGGAGGCCAACACTGAAGCTTTCTTT. This encodes CATQAQEANTEAFF. The entire variable domain, with the rest obtained from reference TRBV15 and TRBJ1-1, is as follows: DAMVIQNPRYQVTQFGKPVTLSCSQTLNHNVMYWYQQKSSQAPKLLFHYYDKDFNNEADTPDNFQSRRPNTSFCFLDIRSPGLGDTAMYLCATQAQEANTEAFFGQGTRLTVV.